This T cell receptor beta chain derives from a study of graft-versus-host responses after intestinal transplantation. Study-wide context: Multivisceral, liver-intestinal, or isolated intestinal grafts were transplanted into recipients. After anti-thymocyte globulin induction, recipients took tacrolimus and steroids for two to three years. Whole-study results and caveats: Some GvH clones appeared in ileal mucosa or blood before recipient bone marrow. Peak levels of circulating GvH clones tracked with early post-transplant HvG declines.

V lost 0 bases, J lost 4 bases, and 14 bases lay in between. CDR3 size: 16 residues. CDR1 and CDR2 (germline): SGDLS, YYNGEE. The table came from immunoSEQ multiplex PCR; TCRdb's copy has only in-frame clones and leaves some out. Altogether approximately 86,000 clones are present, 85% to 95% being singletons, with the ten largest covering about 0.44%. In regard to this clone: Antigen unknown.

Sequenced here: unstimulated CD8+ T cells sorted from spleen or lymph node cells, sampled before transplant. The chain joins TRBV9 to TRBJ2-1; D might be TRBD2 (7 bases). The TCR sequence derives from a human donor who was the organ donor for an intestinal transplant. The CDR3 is CASSVGGGASYNEQFF. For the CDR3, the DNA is TGTGCCAGCAGCGTAGGAGGGGGGGCCTCATACAATGAGCAGTTCTTC.